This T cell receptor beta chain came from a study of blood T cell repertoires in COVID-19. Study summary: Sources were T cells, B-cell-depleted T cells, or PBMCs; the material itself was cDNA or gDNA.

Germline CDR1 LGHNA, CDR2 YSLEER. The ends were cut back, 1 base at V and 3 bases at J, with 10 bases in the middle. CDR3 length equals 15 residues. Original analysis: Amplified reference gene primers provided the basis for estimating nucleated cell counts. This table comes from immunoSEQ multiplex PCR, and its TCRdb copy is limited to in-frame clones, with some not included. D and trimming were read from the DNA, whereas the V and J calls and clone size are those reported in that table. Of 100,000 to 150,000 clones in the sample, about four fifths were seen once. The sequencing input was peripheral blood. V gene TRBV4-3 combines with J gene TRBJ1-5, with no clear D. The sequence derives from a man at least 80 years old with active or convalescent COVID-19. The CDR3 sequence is CASSQVIGDNQPQHF. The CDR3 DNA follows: TGCGCCAGCAGCCAAGTAATCGGGGACAATCAGCCCCAGCATTTT.